This TCR beta chain is drawn from a study of cytotoxic CD8 clonotypes in ibrutinib-treated CLL. Study background: Enrolment comprised over ten relapsed/refractory and roughly 15 treatment-naive patients; roughly 17 were IGHV unmutated.

The study, taken as a whole, reports: Clonality, elevated at ibrutinib response, dropped back toward baseline at progression. Public clonotypes proved infrequent, and on treatment they shrank or remained steady.

V dropped 0 bases and J dropped 3 bases, with 3 bases sitting between them. This CDR3 is built from 12 residues. Germline CDR1 SQVTM, CDR2 ANQGSEA. Profiled with immunoSEQ multiplex PCR; TCRdb holds only in-frame clones, not every one. The sample carries about 140,000 clones, about 84% recorded once. About this clone itself: The antigen remains undetermined.

The input for sequencing was PBMCs, taken after 36 months of ibrutinib treatment. This sequence joins TRBV29-1 and TRBJ1-3; no clear D. This TCR came from a human donor with chronic lymphocytic leukemia. CDR3 in DNA: TGCAGCGTTGAAGAGTTTGGAAACACCATATATTTT. As protein: CSVEEFGNTIYF.